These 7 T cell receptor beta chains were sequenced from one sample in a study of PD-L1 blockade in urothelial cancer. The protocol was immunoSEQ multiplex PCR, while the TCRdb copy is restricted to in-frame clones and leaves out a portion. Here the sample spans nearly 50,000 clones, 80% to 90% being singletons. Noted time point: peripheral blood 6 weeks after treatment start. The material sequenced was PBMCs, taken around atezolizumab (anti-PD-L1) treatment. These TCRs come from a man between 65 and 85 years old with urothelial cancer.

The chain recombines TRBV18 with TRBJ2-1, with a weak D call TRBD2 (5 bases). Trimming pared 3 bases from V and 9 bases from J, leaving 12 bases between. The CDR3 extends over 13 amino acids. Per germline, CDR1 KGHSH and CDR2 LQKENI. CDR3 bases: TGTGCCAGCTCACCGGACTCCGAGGGTGAGCAGTTCTTC. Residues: CASSPDSEGEQFF.

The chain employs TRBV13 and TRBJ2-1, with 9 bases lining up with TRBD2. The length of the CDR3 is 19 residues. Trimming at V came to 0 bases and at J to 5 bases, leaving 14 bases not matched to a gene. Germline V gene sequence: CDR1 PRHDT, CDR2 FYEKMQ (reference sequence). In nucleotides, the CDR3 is TGTGCCAGCAGCTTAGGCCTTTTAAGAGCTAGCGGGAACCACAATGAGCAGTTCTTC. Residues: CASSLGLLRASGNHNEQFF.

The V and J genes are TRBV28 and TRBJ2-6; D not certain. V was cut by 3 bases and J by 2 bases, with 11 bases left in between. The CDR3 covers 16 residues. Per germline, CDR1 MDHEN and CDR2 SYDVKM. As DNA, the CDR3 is TGTGCCAGCAGTTTTATTTGGGCCGCTGGGGCCAACGTCCTGACTTTC. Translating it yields CASSFIWAAGANVLTF. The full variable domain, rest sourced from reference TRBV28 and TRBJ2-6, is DVKVTQSSRYLVKRTGEKVFLECVQDMDHENMFWYRQDPGLGLRLIYFSYDVKMKEKGDIPEGYSVSREKKERFSLILESASTNQTSMYLCASSFIWAAGANVLTFGAGSRLTVL.

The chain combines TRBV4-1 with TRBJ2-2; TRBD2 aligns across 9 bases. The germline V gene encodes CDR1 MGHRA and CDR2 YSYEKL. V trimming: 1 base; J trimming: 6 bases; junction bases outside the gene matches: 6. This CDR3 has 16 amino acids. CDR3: CASSQVASGAAGELFF. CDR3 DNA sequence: TGCGCCAGCAGCCAAGTGGCTAGCGGGGCTGCCGGGGAGCTGTTTTTT.

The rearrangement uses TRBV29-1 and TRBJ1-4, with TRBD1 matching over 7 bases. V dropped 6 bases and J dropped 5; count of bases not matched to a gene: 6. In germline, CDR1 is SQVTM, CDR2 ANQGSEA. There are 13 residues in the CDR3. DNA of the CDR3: TGCAGCGTCCGAGCAGGGGGAAATGAAAAACTGTTTTTT. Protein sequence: CSVRAGGNEKLFF.

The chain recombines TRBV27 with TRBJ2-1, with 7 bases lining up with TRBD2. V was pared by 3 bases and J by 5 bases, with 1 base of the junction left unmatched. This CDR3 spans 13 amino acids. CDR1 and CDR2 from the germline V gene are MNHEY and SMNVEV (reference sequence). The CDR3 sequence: CASSFRGDNEQFF. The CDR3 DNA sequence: TGTGCCAGCAGTTTCCGGGGGGACAATGAGCAGTTCTTC.

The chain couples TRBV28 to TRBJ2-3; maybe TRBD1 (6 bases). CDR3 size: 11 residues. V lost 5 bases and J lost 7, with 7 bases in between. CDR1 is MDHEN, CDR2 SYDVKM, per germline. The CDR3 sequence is CASSQGNTQYF. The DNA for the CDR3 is TGTGCCAGCAGTCAGGGGAATACGCAGTATTTT.